The 14 T cell receptor beta chains below all came from one sample that was sequenced in a study of blood T cell repertoires in COVID-19. The assay was immunoSEQ multiplex PCR, and TCRdb's table has in-frame clones only and misses some. The sample comprises about 360,000 clones, more than 75% of which are singletons, and more than 0.85% rests with the top ten. Sequencing was carried out using peripheral blood. The receptors shown here come from a human donor with acute or convalescent COVID-19. The donor label of this sample is uncertain.

As to this clone: At the DNA level, this CDR3 is encoded by other sequences in the same sample as well. The chain couples TRBV27 to TRBJ1-2; 10 bases agree with TRBD1. Trimming removed 4 bases from V and 8 bases from J; junction bases left unmatched: 7. The CDR3 extends over 14 amino acids. Germline V lookup: CDR1 MNHEY, CDR2 SMNVEV (reference sequence). CDR3 loop: CASSSGQGVYGYTF. CDR3 nucleotide sequence: TGTGCCAGCAGTTCCGGACAGGGGGTTTACGGCTACACCTTC.

The rearrangement joins TRBV7-8 to TRBJ1-2, with 9 bases aligning to TRBD1. V lost 5 bases and J lost 0; bases outside the gene matches: 7. This CDR3 region has 16 residues. Germline values: CDR1 SGHVS, CDR2 FQNEAQ. CDR3: CASSPRDRATNYGYTF. As DNA, the CDR3 is TGTGCCAGCAGCCCTAGGGACAGGGCAACTAACTATGGCTACACCTTC.

The chain recombines TRBV23-1 with TRBJ1-1; a weak D match, TRBD1 (6 bases). TRBV23-1 is an open reading frame whose function is uncertain. V was trimmed by 4 bases and J by 7 bases, leaving 19 bases between them. CDR3 length: 15 residues. The CDR3 DNA reads TGCGCCAGCAGTCCCGGACAGCGCAGAGAAATTGAAGCTTTCTTT. Translation: CASSPGQRREIEAFF.

The V call is TRBV19, the J call TRBJ1-5, with 9 bases identical to TRBD1. After removal of 5 bases from V and 6 bases from J, the junction contained 8 bases not matched to a gene. The CDR3 runs to 15 residues. The V gene's germline CDR1 is LNHDA and CDR2 SQIVND (reference sequence). The CDR3 reads CASSPRDRGTQPQHF. In DNA, the CDR3 is TGTGCCAGTAGTCCCCGCGACAGGGGGACTCAGCCCCAGCATTTT.

This chain connects TRBV4-2 to TRBJ1-2; 7 bases align to TRBD1. This CDR3 has 16 residues. Germline V gene sequence: CDR1 LGHNA, CDR2 YNFKEQ. With V trimmed by 4 bases and J by 4 bases, 12 bases remained unmatched. CDR3 sequence reads: CASSRRGGRGSYGYTF. CDR3 DNA: TGTGCCAGCAGCCGAAGAGGTGGCAGGGGGAGCTATGGCTACACCTTC.

The rearrangement uses TRBV30 and TRBJ1-2, with a possible D match to TRBD1 (5 bases). The CDR3 is 13 amino acids. Deletions cut 4 bases from V and 7 bases from J, with 16 bases between. CDR1 is GTSNPN and CDR2 is SVGIG in the germline V gene (reference sequence). CDR3 residues: CAWKQVVGGGYTF. The CDR3 bases are TGTGCCTGGAAGCAGGTTGTCGGGGGTGGCTACACCTTC.

This chain uses TRBV3-1 (or the pseudogene TRBV3-2) with TRBJ2-3; 11 nucleotides align to TRBD2. With V trimmed by 0 bases and J by 2 bases, 4 bases remained unmatched. This CDR3 region has 17 residues. Germline lookup yields CDR1 LGHDT and CDR2 YNNKEL (reference sequence). The CDR3 bases are TGTGCCAGCAGCCAAGACGCTAGCGGGGGGAACACAGATACGCAGTATTTT. It translates to CASSQDASGGNTDTQYF.

The chain couples TRBV10-1 to TRBJ2-1; possibly TRBD2 for D (7 bases). Germline CDR1 WNHNN, CDR2 SYGVQD (reference sequence). This CDR3 is 17 amino acids long. V was cut by 0 bases and J by 4 bases, with 16 bases left in between. CDR3 in amino acids: CASSESWLGGTYNEQFF. The CDR3 DNA is TGCGCCAGCAGTGAGTCGTGGTTGGGGGGGACATACAATGAGCAGTTCTTC.

Note on this clone: This sample also contains other DNA sequences that code for the same CDR3. The rearrangement uses TRBV30 and TRBJ2-3, with D uncertain. Germline-derived CDR1 and CDR2 are GTSNPN and SVGIG (reference sequence). Trimming removed 2 bases at V and 2 bases at J, with 5 bases between. This CDR3 comprises 12 residues. CDR3 in amino acids: CAWSPNTDTQYF. CDR3 DNA: TGTGCCTGGAGTCCAAACACAGATACGCAGTATTTT. Complete variable domain (other parts from reference TRBV30 and TRBJ2-3): SQTIHQWPATLVQPVGSPLSLECTVEGTSNPNLYWYRQAAGRGLQLLFYSVGIGQISSEVPQNLSASRPQDRQFILSSKKLLLSDSGFYLCAWSPNTDTQYFGPGTRLTVL.

The CDR3 region has the DNA TGTGCCAGCAAATCCCCAGGGGGCAATGAGCAGTTCTTC. Translated, it gives CASKSPGGNEQFF. The V call is TRBV5-4, the J call TRBJ2-1; 7 positions agree with TRBD1. This CDR3 is built from 13 residues. After removal of 6 bases from V and 6 bases from J, the junction contained 6 bases not matched to a gene. The germline gives CDR1 SGHNT, CDR2 YYREEE (reference sequence).

The chain links TRBV29-1 to TRBJ1-1; D not certain. CDR1 and CDR2 (germline): SQVTM, ANQGSEA. The CDR3 spans 11 residues. V was shortened by 6 bases and J by 0 bases, with 5 bases between the two germline ends. CDR3 bases: TGCAGCGTCGGGATGAACACTGAAGCTTTCTTT. Encoded protein: CSVGMNTEAFF.

This chain uses TRBV5-1 with TRBJ2-1; 7 bases are shared with TRBD2. CDR3 size: 15 residues. Germline CDR1 is SGHRS and CDR2 is YFSETQ. After removal of 0 bases from V and 3 bases from J, the junction contained 3 bases not matched to a gene. CDR3 sequence (DNA): TGCGCCAGCAGCTTGGGATCGGGGGGCTACAATGAGCAGTTCTTC. Its protein product is CASSLGSGGYNEQFF.

In its sample, this clone was seen a few times. The V and J genes are TRBV6-5 and TRBJ2-7; 11 bases match TRBD2. The germline V gene encodes CDR1 MNHEY and CDR2 SVGAGI. Trimming at V came to 4 bases and at J to 6 bases, leaving 11 bases not matched to a gene. The CDR3 is 16 amino acids. CDR3 sequence reads: CASSSHTSGRVGEQYF. The CDR3 DNA follows: TGTGCCAGCAGTTCCCATACTAGCGGGAGAGTCGGCGAGCAGTACTTC.

The DNA for the CDR3 is TGTGCCAGCACTATGACTCTACAATCACCCCTCCACTTT. Its translation: CASTMTLQSPLHF. V gene TRBV12-3 or TRBV12-4 combines with J gene TRBJ1-6; D is ambiguous. The CDR3 loop spans 13 amino acids. V was trimmed by 7 bases and J by 10 bases, leaving 14 bases between them.